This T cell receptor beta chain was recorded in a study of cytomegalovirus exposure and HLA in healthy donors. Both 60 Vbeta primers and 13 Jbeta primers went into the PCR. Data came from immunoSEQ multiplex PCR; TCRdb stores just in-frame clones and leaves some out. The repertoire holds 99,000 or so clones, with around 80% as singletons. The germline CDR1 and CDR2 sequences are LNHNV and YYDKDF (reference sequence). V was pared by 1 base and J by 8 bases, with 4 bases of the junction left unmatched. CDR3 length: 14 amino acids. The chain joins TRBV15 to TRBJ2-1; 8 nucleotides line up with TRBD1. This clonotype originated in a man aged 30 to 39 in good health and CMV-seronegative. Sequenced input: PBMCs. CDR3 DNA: TGTGCCACCAGCAGAGGGGGACAGGTCCATGAGCAGTTCTTC. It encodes CATSRGGQVHEQFF. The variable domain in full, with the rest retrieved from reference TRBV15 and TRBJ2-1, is DAMVIQNPRYQVTQFGKPVTLSCSQTLNHNVMYWYQQKSSQAPKLLFHYYDKDFNNEADTPDNFQSRRPNTSFCFLDIRSPGLGDTAMYLCATSRGGQVHEQFFGPGTRLTVL.